What follows is one TCR beta chain and its context. No antigen is known for it. The germline V gene encodes CDR1 SNHLY and CDR2 FYNNEI. Trimming at V came to 2 bases and at J to 6 bases, leaving 4 bases not matched to a gene. This CDR3 contains 15 residues. Primers: 60 Vbeta forward and 13 Jbeta reverse. This table comes from immunoSEQ multiplex PCR, and its TCRdb copy is limited to in-frame clones, with some not included. The sample has 80,000 to 100,000 clones; 70% are singletons. These data originate in a study of cytomegalovirus exposure and HLA in healthy donors. Across the study: Of some 400 genotyped donors, around 80% grouped in the Caucasian-associated ancestry cluster.

Study-wide results and caveats: The HLA-A and HLA-B alleles of most subjects were reportedly predicted accurately from TCR beta sequences. The dataset shows that most TCR sequences were rare, while some public TCRs occurred in many donors. A later analysis linked a missense variant in DCLRE1C to the trimming of TCR beta V and J genes.

Sequences were obtained from PBMCs. J is TRBJ2-1 and V is TRBV2, with 10 bases that match TRBD2. The sequence was collected from a man in his fifties or sixties in good health and CMV-seronegative. CDR3 sequence: CASSERTSGRNEQFF. CDR3 DNA sequence: TGTGCCAGCAGTGAAAGGACTAGCGGACGCAATGAGCAGTTCTTC.